What follows are 26 T cell receptor beta chains derived from one specimen sequenced in a study of cytomegalovirus exposure and HLA in healthy donors. It was with 60 Vbeta and 13 Jbeta primers that the PCR ran. The data were produced by immunoSEQ multiplex PCR, yet TCRdb's version contains in-frame clones alone and is incomplete. In the table there are roughly 200,000 clones, approximately 81% of which are singletons. Sequencing was performed on PBMCs. Every receptor here comes from a man aged 25-45 years in good health and CMV-seronegative.

This clone was seen a few times. The chain employs TRBV28 and TRBJ1-6; 7 bases are shared with TRBD1. V trimming: 3 bases; J trimming: 6 bases; junction bases outside the gene matches: 14. The length of the CDR3 is 18 residues. Germline V lookup: CDR1 MDHEN, CDR2 SYDVKM. CDR3 nucleotides: TGTGCCAGCAGTTTTTTCATCCCTGGGGGACAGAGTAATTCACCCCTCCACTTT. Translation gives CASSFFIPGGQSNSPLHF.

The chain joins TRBV9 to TRBJ2-7; no reliable D call. The ends were cut back, 1 base at V and 0 bases at J, with 8 bases in the middle. The CDR3 sequence is 14 residues long. CDR1 is SGDLS and CDR2 is YYNGEE in the germline V gene. As DNA, the CDR3 is TGTGCCAGCAGCGTAACTACCAGCTCCTACGAGCAGTACTTC. This translates into CASSVTTSSYEQYF.

This chain connects TRBV19 to TRBJ1-5; 7 bases agree with TRBD1. J was trimmed by 2 bases and V by 4 bases; bases with no gene match: 2. Germline-derived CDR1 and CDR2 are LNHDA and SQIVND (reference sequence). The CDR3 runs 14 residues. The CDR3 sequence is CASSTDRGNQPQHF. In nucleotides, the CDR3 is TGTGCCAGTAGTACAGACAGGGGCAATCAGCCCCAGCATTTT.

The chain combines TRBV2 with TRBJ1-2; D remains ambiguous. Germline V gives CDR1 SNHLY, CDR2 FYNNEI. V was cut by 2 bases and J by 6 bases, with 10 bases left in between. The CDR3 loop spans 13 amino acids. CDR3 region: CASSESVAHGYTF. The CDR3 DNA is TGTGCCAGCAGTGAATCCGTAGCCCATGGCTACACCTTC.

Here the CDR3 DNA reads TGCGCCAGCAGTCAGATCCCGGGACTAGCTTCAAACATTCAGTACTTC. It yields the protein CASSQIPGLASNIQYF. The chain joins TRBV4-1 to TRBJ2-4, with 9 bases matching TRBD2. The CDR3 totals 16 residues. Germline assignment: CDR1 MGHRA and CDR2 YSYEKL. Unmatched junction bases numbered 12, after V lost 6 bases and J lost 6 bases.

Regarding this clone: The DNA is left out, because the CDR3 cannot be placed on it with certainty; the CDR3 is given as TCRdb lists it. The chain links TRBV21-1 to TRBJ1-1. TRBV21-1 is a known pseudogene. Termini included, the CDR3 measures 18 amino acids. This CDR3 reads CASSKNFGEGIKNTEAFF.

This clone was counted a few times. This chain links TRBV7-6 with TRBJ2-3; 8 nucleotides align to TRBD1. This CDR3 region has 14 residues. Germline values: CDR1 SGHVS, CDR2 FNYEAQ. The junction had 7 bases not matched to a gene; V was cut back by 5 bases and J by 6 bases. The CDR3 reads CASSPWTGTDTQYF. The DNA of the CDR3 is TGTGCCAGCAGCCCATGGACAGGGACCGATACGCAGTATTTT. Combining the CDR3 with reference TRBV7-6 and TRBJ2-3 gives the whole variable domain GAGVSQSPRYKVTKRGQDVALRCDPISGHVSLYWYRQALGQGPEFLTYFNYEAQQDKSGLPNDRFSAERPEGSISTLTIQRTEQRDSAMYRCASSPWTGTDTQYFGPGTRLTVL.

CDR3 DNA: TGTGCCAGCAGTTACAAATGGGCGGGGGGGCGAGATACGCAGTATTTT. Amino acids: CASSYKWAGGRDTQYF. The chain employs TRBV6-5 and TRBJ2-3; TRBD2 matches 9 bases. Per the germline V gene, CDR1 is MNHEY and CDR2 is SVGAGI. The CDR3 length is 16 residues. V was clipped by 2 bases and J by 5 bases; unmatched bases: 8.

The chain has TRBV27 and TRBJ1-2, with unresolved D. The CDR3 loop spans 11 amino acids. V lost 6 bases and J lost 8, with 10 bases in between. From germline, CDR1 is MNHEY and CDR2 SMNVEV (reference sequence). In nucleotides, the CDR3 is TGTGCCAGCAGGCATCCGGGGGGCTACACCTTC. This gives the protein CASRHPGGYTF.

The genes are TRBV4-1 and TRBJ2-7; no reliable D call. The germline gives CDR1 MGHRA, CDR2 YSYEKL. The CDR3 is 15 amino acids. V gave up 1 base and J gave up 2 bases, with 12 bases separating them. The CDR3 DNA is TGCGCCAGCAGCCAAGTAAAGGCACAGCCCTACGAGCAGTACTTC. Its protein is CASSQVKAQPYEQYF.

The genes are TRBV27 and TRBJ2-7; 7 nucleotides align to TRBD1. Germline trimming cut 7 bases from V and 5 bases from J; bases unmatched to any gene: 17. This CDR3 is 16 amino acids long. Germline loops: CDR1 MNHEY, CDR2 SMNVEV (reference sequence). The CDR3 region has the DNA TGTGCCAGCACCCGCAATCGACAGGGACGTAAGGACGAGCAGTACTTC. Protein sequence: CASTRNRQGRKDEQYF.

This sequence joins TRBV9 and TRBJ2-3; 14 positions match TRBD2. This CDR3 spans 17 amino acids. Germline V CDR1 and CDR2: SGDLS, YYNGEE. J was trimmed by 5 bases and V by 3 bases; bases with no gene match: 8. The CDR3 is CASSAYSGLAGEDTQYF. DNA for the CDR3: TGTGCCAGCAGCGCCTACTCGGGACTAGCGGGGGAAGATACGCAGTATTTT.

The V gene is TRBV4-1, the J gene TRBJ1-3; 7 nucleotides agree with TRBD1. V gave up 2 bases and J gave up 0 bases; unmatched junction bases: 4. This CDR3 has 16 residues. The germline gives CDR1 MGHRA, CDR2 YSYEKL. The CDR3 nucleotides read TGCGCCAGCAGCCAAAACAGGGGAACCTCTGGAAACACCATATATTTT. Translated, it gives CASSQNRGTSGNTIYF.

The chain uses TRBV5-4 and TRBJ2-2, with 9 bases lining up with TRBD2. This CDR3 has 15 residues. Unmatched junction bases numbered 7, after V lost 4 bases and J lost 6 bases. CDR1 is SGHNT, CDR2 YYREEE, per germline (reference sequence). The CDR3 loop reads CASSPAGGGAGELFF. Written as DNA, the CDR3 is TGTGCCAGCAGCCCGGCGGGGGGGGGCGCCGGGGAGCTGTTTTTT.

V is TRBV7-3 and J is TRBJ2-1; TRBD1 matches 7 bases. The CDR3 is 14 amino acids. V shed 9 bases, J shed 3 bases, and the junction held 8 bases outside the gene matches. CDR1 and CDR2 from the germline V gene are SGHTA and FQGTGA. The DNA for the CDR3 is TGTGCCAGTGGCGAGACAGGGAACTACAATGAGCAGTTCTTC. It specifies CASGETGNYNEQFF.

The rearrangement links TRBV5-4 to TRBJ2-3; 11 bases align to TRBD2. The ends lost 2 bases at V and 2 bases at J; junction bases unmatched: 10. The CDR3 is 18 residues long. The germline V gene has CDR1 SGHNT and CDR2 YYREEE (reference sequence). The CDR3 DNA is TGTGCCAGCAGCTTCGGGACTAGCGGCAGAAGGGTCACAGATACGCAGTATTTT. It specifies CASSFGTSGRRVTDTQYF.

In DNA form, the CDR3 reads TGTGCCAGCACGTCCTCCAAGGGACAGGTGCACTTT. This gives the protein CASTSSKGQVHF. V is TRBV28 and J is TRBJ1-6, with 8 bases fitting TRBD1. V was pared by 7 bases and J by 19 bases, with 12 bases of the junction left unmatched. This CDR3 region has 12 residues. CDR1 and CDR2 (germline): MDHEN, SYDVKM.

V is TRBV28 and J is TRBJ1-5; D is unresolved. The CDR3 contains 14 residues. Germline loops: CDR1 MDHEN, CDR2 SYDVKM. Between the trimmed V and J ends, which lost 7 bases and 8 bases, there was a span of 18 bases. The CDR3 coding sequence is TGTGCCAGCACTAACCGGGAGGGTGTCGAGCCCCAGCATTTT. It translates to CASTNREGVEPQHF.

This chain uses TRBV4-1 with TRBJ1-5, with D possibly being TRBD1 (6 bases). The CDR3 loop spans 14 amino acids. The V and J ends lost 0 bases and 6 bases respectively, with 9 bases between them. Germline loops: CDR1 MGHRA, CDR2 YSYEKL. The CDR3 nucleotides are TGCGCCAGCAGCCAAGACAGGGGCGGTCAGCCCCAGCATTTT. This gives the protein CASSQDRGGQPQHF.

The V call is TRBV28, the J call TRBJ1-5, with a tentative D call TRBD1 (6 bases). The CDR3 length is 15 residues. Trimming took off 1 base at V and 2 bases at J, with 9 bases between the two ends. CDR1 is MDHEN and CDR2 is SYDVKM in the germline V gene. The CDR3 here is CASSLSGERNQPQHF. DNA of the CDR3: TGTGCCAGCAGTTTATCAGGGGAACGCAATCAGCCCCAGCATTTT.

This clone was detected only a few times. This rearrangement joins TRBV9 to TRBJ2-3; 14 nucleotides align to TRBD2. CDR1 is SGDLS, CDR2 YYNGEE, per germline. V was pared by 4 bases and J by 0 bases, with 10 bases of the junction left unmatched. The CDR3 consists of 19 residues. CDR3 amino acids: CASSFLGLAGGPSTDTQYF. The CDR3 nucleotides read TGTGCCAGCAGCTTCTTAGGACTAGCGGGGGGACCGAGCACAGATACGCAGTATTTT.

V gene TRBV6-1 combines with J gene TRBJ2-3; 8 nucleotides align to TRBD1. In germline, CDR1 is MNHNS, CDR2 SASEGT. The CDR3 sequence is 15 residues long. Unmatched junction bases numbered 8, after V lost 6 bases and J lost 3 bases. CDR3 region: CASSGQGEGTDTQYF. CDR3 sequence (DNA): TGTGCCAGCAGCGGACAGGGAGAGGGTACAGATACGCAGTATTTT.

The chain employs TRBV7-2 and TRBJ2-2, with D possibly TRBD2 on 6 matching bases. This CDR3 spans 15 amino acids. In germline, CDR1 is SGHTA, CDR2 FQGNSA. Deletions cut 6 bases from V and 2 bases from J, with 13 bases between. The CDR3 DNA follows: TGTGCCAGCAGACGAACCGGGGGTAACACCGGGGAGCTGTTTTTT. This gives the protein CASRRTGGNTGELFF.

The V call is TRBV9, the J call TRBJ2-3; the D gene is possibly TRBD2 (5 bases). The CDR3 extends over 18 amino acids. Germline V gene sequence: CDR1 SGDLS, CDR2 YYNGEE. V was pared by 0 bases and J by 0 bases, with 17 bases between. CDR3 region: CASSVEGAGFYSTDTQYF. The CDR3 DNA reads as TGTGCCAGCAGCGTAGAGGGCGCGGGTTTTTATAGCACAGATACGCAGTATTTT. Full variable domain (missing parts from reference TRBV9 and TRBJ2-3): DSGVTQTPKHLITATGQRVTLRCSPRSGDLSVYWYQQSLDQGLQFLIQYYNGEERAKGNILERFSAQQFPDLHSELNLSSLELGDSALYFCASSVEGAGFYSTDTQYFGPGTRLTVL.

Worth noting for this clone: This sample includes further DNA sequences coding for the same CDR3. V usage is TRBV5-4 and J usage is TRBJ2-7, with 9 bases aligning to TRBD1. There are 14 residues in the CDR3. J lost 2 bases, V lost 5 bases, and 5 bases had no gene match. The germline gives CDR1 SGHNT, CDR2 YYREEE (reference sequence). CDR3 DNA: TGTGCCAGCAGTTCCGGGACAGGGACCTACGAGCAGTACTTC. Translated, it gives CASSSGTGTYEQYF.

The table lists this clone with a count of one. This rearrangement joins TRBV7-6 to TRBJ2-5; D call uncertain. In germline, CDR1 is SGHVS, CDR2 FNYEAQ. The CDR3 has 12 residues. V was trimmed by 1 base and J by 9 bases, leaving 9 bases between them. The CDR3 DNA reads TGTGCCAGCAGCTTAGTTAACGAGGCCCAGTACTTC. It is translated as CASSLVNEAQYF. The full variable domain, rest sourced from reference TRBV7-6 and TRBJ2-5, is GAGVSQSPRYKVTKRGQDVALRCDPISGHVSLYWYRQALGQGPEFLTYFNYEAQQDKSGLPNDRFSAERPEGSISTLTIQRTEQRDSAMYRCASSLVNEAQYFGPGTRLLVL.